This TCR beta chain was recovered during a study of blood T cell repertoires in COVID-19. Looking at the study overall: Donors in the United States, Italy and Spain gave samples during acute or convalescent COVID-19.

In the original workflow: Using reference gene primer amplification, nucleated cell counts were estimated. The data were produced by immunoSEQ multiplex PCR, yet TCRdb's version contains in-frame clones alone and is incomplete. V and J calls and clone size are as listed in that table; D and trimming were resolved from the DNA. The sample shows 53,000 or so clones, about three quarters of them seen only once. The germline V and J ends were trimmed by 4 bases and 2 bases, with 5 bases remaining between them. CDR1 is MDHEN and CDR2 is SYDVKM in the germline V gene. This CDR3 comprises 12 residues. This receptor was taken from a man aged 65 to 79 with active or convalescent COVID-19. Input material: peripheral blood. The J gene is TRBJ1-2, the V gene TRBV28; D is ambiguous. CDR3 protein: CASSSRNYGYTF. The CDR3 DNA is TGTGCCAGCAGTTCACGGAACTATGGCTACACCTTC.